This TCR beta chain was recovered during a study of regulatory T cells in long-lasting Graves disease (dated by TCRdb to the early 2020s). Background on the whole study: To count as having persistent Graves' disease, a patient had to have received antithyroid drug treatment for over 5 years with TSH receptor autoantibodies remaining persistently positive. Peripheral blood TCR sequencing and RNA sequencing compared persistent Graves' disease patients with newly diagnosed Graves' disease patients. The study was conducted in China and was registered as a clinical trial. A total of roughly 33 samples underwent TCR sequencing: about 13 from persistent and roughly 20 from newly diagnosed Graves' disease patients. On average, persistent Graves' disease patients in the clinical cohort had been on antithyroid drugs for approximately ten years.

Library preparation was by multiplex PCR. This sample was sequenced with an Illumina HiSeq 4000. To build TCR beta libraries, CDR3 regions were amplified by Arm-PCR using iRepertoire HTBI primers. PCR products were gel purified before sequencing. As for how the authors treated the data: Gene usage analysis of CDR3 amino acid clonotypes relied on the 60 or so TRBV and 13 to 15 TRBJ segments identified across samples. Filtered high-quality paired reads were merged into contigs using COPE and FqMerger. BLAST was used to align contigs to IMGT TRBV, TRBD and TRBJ reference genes, and CDR3 was defined according to IMGT. Any clonotype with a frequency above 0.1% was counted as a highly expanded clone. Repertoire diversity was measured by Shannon entropy, and V-J evenness by the Gini coefficient. A clonotype was considered public if more than one individual shared it. Using fastp at Q25 and MiXCR, TCRdb reprocessed the public reads and kept productive beta chains. Duplicate CDR3 protein sequences are folded into a single record with the most common DNA and genes. TCRdb's processing, not the authors' own work, is the source of the V and J calls. The sample table lists some 370,000 distinct CDR3 sequences, around 23% of them with a count of one. The ten largest account for 25% to 30% of the sample.

Overall study results and their limits: Patients with persistent disease shared more public clonotypes (about 2,500) than newly diagnosed patients did (approximately 970). Sequencing and analysis were restricted to the TCR beta chain. Compared with newly diagnosed patients, persistent Graves' disease patients had lower TCR Shannon entropy and fewer highly expanded clones, which suggests clonal expansion. Only peripheral blood was studied, because thyroid tissue, the primary lesion, was inaccessible. The authors acknowledged the small sample size as a limitation that may reduce accuracy.

This clonotype was found many times. Its antigen is still unknown. The sample holds no much larger clone one base away, and base qualities are not on file. This sample's time point label indicates: persistent/refractory GD, antithyroid drugs over 5 years with positive TRAb. RNA was extracted from PBMCs in TRIzol for both TCR sequencing and RNA sequencing. The diagnosis of Graves' disease followed American Thyroid Association guidelines. Patients for the study were recruited at an endocrinology department in Xi'an, China. From each patient, about 8.9 milliliters of peripheral blood was collected into an EDTA anticoagulant tube. Ficoll Paque Plus density gradient separation was used to isolate PBMCs, and no further T cell sorting was done. An Agilent 2100 Bioanalyzer and agarose gel were used to assess RNA quality, and a NanoDrop 2000 was used to measure RNA concentration. This clonotype was sampled from a woman aged 40-49 years with Graves disease. Donor details come from another sample of the same person, matched by shared clones. This material consisted of peripheral blood mononuclear cells (PBMCs), taken when the disease was refractory, from a patient treated with antithyroid drugs.

CDR3 region: CASSKGGLNEKLFF. The base sequence is TGTGCCAGCAGTAAAGGCGGCCTTAATGAAAAACTGTTTTTT. The sequence links TRBV6-1 to TRBJ1-4; the D gene remains uncertain. CDR1 and CDR2 were assigned from the germline V gene as MNHNS and SASEGT. Including the terminal cysteine and phenylalanine, the CDR3 comprises 14 residues. Only the CDR3 DNA stays, 42 bases, in frame from base 1. V was cut back by 5 bases and J by 4 bases, leaving a gap of 11 bases between them.